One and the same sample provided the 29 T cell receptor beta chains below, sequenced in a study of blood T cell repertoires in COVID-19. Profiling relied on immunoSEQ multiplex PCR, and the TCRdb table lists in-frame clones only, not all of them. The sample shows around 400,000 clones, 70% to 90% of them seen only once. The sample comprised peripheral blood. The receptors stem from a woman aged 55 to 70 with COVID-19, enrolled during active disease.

Written as DNA, the CDR3 is TGTGCCAGCAGTTTAGAGGGGGGGGGCACAGATACGCAGTATTTT. Translating it yields CASSLEGGGTDTQYF. The V gene is TRBV27, the J gene TRBJ2-3; weak D call: TRBD2 (7 bases). In germline, CDR1 is MNHEY, CDR2 SMNVEV (reference sequence). Trimming shortened V by 2 bases and J by 1 base, and 10 bases separated the two germline ends. This CDR3 is built from 15 residues.

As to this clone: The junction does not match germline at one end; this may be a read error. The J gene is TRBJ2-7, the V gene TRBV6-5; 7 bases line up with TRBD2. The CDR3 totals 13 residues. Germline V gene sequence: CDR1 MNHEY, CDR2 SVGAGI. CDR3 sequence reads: CASRYWGGYEQYF. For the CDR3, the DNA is TGTGCCAGCCGTTACTGGGGGGGCTACGAGCAGTACTTC.

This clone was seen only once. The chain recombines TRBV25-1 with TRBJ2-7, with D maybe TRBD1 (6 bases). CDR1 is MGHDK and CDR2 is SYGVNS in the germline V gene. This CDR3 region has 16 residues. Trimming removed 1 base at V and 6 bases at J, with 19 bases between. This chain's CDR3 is CASSELGRGGPGEQYF. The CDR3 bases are TGTGCCAGCAGTGAATTGGGCAGGGGCGGTCCGGGCGAGCAGTACTTC.

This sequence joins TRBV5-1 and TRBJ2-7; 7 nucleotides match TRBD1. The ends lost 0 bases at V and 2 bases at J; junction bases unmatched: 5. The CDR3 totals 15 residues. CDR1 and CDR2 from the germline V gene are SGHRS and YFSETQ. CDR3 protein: CASSLALGTAYEQYF. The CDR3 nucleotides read TGCGCCAGCAGCTTGGCCTTAGGGACAGCCTACGAGCAGTACTTC.

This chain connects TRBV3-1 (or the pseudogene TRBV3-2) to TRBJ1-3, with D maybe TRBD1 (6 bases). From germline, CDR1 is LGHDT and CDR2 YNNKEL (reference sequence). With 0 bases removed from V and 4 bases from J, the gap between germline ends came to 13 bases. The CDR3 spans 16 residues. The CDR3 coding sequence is TGTGCCAGCAGCCAAGATTGGACAGCGCCGGGAAACACCATATATTTT. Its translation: CASSQDWTAPGNTIYF.

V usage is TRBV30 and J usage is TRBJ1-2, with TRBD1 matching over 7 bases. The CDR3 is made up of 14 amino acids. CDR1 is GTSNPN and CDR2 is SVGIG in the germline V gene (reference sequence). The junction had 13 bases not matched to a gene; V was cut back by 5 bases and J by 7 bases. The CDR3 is CAWGEWWTGSGYTF. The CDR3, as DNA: TGTGCCTGGGGGGAGTGGTGGACAGGTAGTGGCTACACCTTC.

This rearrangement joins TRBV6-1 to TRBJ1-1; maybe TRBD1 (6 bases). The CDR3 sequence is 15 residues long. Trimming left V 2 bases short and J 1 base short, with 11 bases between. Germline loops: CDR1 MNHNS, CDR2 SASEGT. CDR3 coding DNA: TGTGCCAGCAGTGAATCCGACAGGCCGAACACTGAAGCTTTCTTT. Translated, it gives CASSESDRPNTEAFF.

The CDR3 reads CASSQVKAGGELFF. The CDR3 region has the DNA TGTGCCAGCAGCCAAGTTAAGGCGGGCGGGGAGCTGTTTTTT. This rearrangement joins TRBV4-2 to TRBJ2-2, with D possibly TRBD2 on 5 matching bases. This CDR3 is 14 amino acids long. Per the germline V gene, CDR1 is LGHNA and CDR2 is YNFKEQ. Trimming removed 1 base from V and 7 bases from J, with 10 bases in between.

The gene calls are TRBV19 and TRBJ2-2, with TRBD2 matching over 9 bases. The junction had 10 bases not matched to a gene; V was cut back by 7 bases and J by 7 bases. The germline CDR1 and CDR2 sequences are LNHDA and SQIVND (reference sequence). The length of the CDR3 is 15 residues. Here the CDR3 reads CASTFSGGDVGELFF. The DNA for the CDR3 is TGTGCCAGTACCTTTAGCGGGGGAGATGTCGGGGAGCTGTTTTTT.

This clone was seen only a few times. CDR3 sequence: CASSLYAENTEAFF. The CDR3 DNA reads TGTGCCAGCAGCTTGTATGCGGAGAACACTGAAGCTTTCTTT. The V and J genes are TRBV7-3 and TRBJ1-1; unclear D gene. Trimming took 3 bases from V and 1 from J, leaving 9 bases between them. Germline loops: CDR1 SGHTA, CDR2 FQGTGA. The CDR3 is 14 residues long.

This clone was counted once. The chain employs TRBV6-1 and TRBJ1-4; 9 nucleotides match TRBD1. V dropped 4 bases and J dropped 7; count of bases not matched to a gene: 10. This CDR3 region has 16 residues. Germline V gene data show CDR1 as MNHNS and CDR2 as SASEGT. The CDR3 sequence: CASSAQLTGGIEKLFF. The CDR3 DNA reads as TGTGCCAGCAGTGCACAACTGACAGGGGGTATTGAAAAACTGTTTTTT.

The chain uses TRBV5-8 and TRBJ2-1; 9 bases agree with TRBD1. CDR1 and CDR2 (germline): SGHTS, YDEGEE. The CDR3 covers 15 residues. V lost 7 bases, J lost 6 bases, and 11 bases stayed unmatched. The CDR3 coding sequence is TGTGCCAGCCTCACCGACAGGGGGGTTAGCAATGAGCAGTTCTTC. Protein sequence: CASLTDRGVSNEQFF.

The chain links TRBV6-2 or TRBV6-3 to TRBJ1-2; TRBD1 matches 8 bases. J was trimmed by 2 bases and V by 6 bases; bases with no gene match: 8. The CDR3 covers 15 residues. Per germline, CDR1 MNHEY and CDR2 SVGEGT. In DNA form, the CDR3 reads TGTGCCAGCAGCCAGGACAGGGCATCCAACTATGGCTACACCTTC. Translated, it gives CASSQDRASNYGYTF.

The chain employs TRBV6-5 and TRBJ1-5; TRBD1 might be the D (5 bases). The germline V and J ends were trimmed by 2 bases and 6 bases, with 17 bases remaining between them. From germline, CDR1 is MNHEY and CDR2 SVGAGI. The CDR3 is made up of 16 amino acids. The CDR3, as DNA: TGTGCCAGCAGTTACGGGGGGGGTGGTTCTGGTCAGCCCCAGCATTTT. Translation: CASSYGGGGSGQPQHF.

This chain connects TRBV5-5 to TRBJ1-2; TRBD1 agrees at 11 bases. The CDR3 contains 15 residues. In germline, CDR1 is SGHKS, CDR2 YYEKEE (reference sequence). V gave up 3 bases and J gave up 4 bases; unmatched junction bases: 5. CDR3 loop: CASSSPGTGGYGYTF. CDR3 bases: TGTGCCAGCAGCTCTCCCGGGACAGGGGGCTATGGCTACACCTTC.

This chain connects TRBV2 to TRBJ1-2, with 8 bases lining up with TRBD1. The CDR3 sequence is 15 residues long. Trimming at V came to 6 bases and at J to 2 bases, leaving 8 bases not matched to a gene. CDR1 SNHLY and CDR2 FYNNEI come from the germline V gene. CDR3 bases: TGTGCCAGCAGCGAATCCTGGGACAGGAACTATGGCTACACCTTC. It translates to CASSESWDRNYGYTF.

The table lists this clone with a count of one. The CDR3 sequence is CASRPADFSYNEQFF. As DNA, the CDR3 is TGCGCCAGCAGGCCCGCGGACTTTTCCTACAATGAGCAGTTCTTC. The rearrangement links TRBV4-1 to TRBJ2-1; weak D call: TRBD2 (5 bases). CDR3 length: 15 residues. Germline V gives CDR1 MGHRA, CDR2 YSYEKL. V was cut by 6 bases and J by 1 base, with 13 bases left in between.

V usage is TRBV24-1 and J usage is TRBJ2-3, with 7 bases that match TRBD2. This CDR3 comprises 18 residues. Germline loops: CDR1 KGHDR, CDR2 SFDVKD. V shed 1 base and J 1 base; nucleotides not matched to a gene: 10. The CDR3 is CATSDLGRDSSGTDTQYF. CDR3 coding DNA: TGTGCCACCAGTGATTTAGGGAGGGATAGTTCTGGCACAGATACGCAGTATTTT.

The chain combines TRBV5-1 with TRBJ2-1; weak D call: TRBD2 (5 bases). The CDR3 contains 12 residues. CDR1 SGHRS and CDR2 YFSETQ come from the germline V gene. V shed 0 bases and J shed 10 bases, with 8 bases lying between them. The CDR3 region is CASSLAVAEQFF. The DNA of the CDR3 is TGCGCCAGCAGCTTGGCCGTAGCGGAGCAGTTCTTC. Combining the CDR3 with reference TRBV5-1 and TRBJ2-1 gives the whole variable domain KAGVTQTPRYLIKTRGQQVTLSCSPISGHRSVSWYQQTPGQGLQFLFEYFSETQRNKGNFPGRFSGRQFSNSRSEMNVSTLELGDSALYLCASSLAVAEQFFGPGTRLTVL.

The CDR3 sequence: CASSYRLAYEQFF. CDR3 DNA sequence: TGTGCCAGCAGTTACCGACTAGCGTATGAGCAGTTCTTC. The rearrangement joins TRBV5-8 to TRBJ2-1; 8 bases are shared with TRBD2. This CDR3 spans 13 amino acids. CDR1 is SGHTS, CDR2 YDEGEE, per germline. V shed 5 bases, J shed 8 bases, and the junction held 6 bases outside the gene matches.

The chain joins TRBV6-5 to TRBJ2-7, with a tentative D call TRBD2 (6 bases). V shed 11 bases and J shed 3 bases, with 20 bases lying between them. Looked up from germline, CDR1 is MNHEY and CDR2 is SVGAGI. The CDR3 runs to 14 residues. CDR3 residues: CAAQRQGLFYEQYF. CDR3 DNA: TGTGCCGCCCAAAGGCAGGGACTCTTCTACGAGCAGTACTTC.

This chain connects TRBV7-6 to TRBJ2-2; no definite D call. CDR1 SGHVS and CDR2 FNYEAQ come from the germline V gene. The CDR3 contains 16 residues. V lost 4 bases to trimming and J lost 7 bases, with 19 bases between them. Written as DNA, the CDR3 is TGTGCCAGCAGCTCCTTTGCCTCGCCCGGCGGCGGGGAGCTGTTTTTT. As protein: CASSSFASPGGGELFF.

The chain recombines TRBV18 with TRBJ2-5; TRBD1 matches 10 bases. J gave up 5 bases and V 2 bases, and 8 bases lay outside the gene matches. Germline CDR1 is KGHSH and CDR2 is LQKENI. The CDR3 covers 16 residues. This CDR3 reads CASSPFATGGWETQYF. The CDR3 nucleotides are TGTGCCAGCTCACCATTCGCGACAGGGGGCTGGGAGACCCAGTACTTC.

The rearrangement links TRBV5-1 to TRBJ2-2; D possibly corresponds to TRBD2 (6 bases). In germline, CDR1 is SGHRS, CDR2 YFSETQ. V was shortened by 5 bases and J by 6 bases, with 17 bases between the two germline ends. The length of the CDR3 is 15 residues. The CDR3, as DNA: TGCGCCAGCAGGTCGGGGGACGGGCTAGCCGGGGAGCTGTTTTTT. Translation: CASRSGDGLAGELFF. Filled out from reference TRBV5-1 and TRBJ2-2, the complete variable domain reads KAGVTQTPRYLIKTRGQQVTLSCSPISGHRSVSWYQQTPGQGLQFLFEYFSETQRNKGNFPGRFSGRQFSNSRSEMNVSTLELGDSALYLCASRSGDGLAGELFFGEGSRLTVL.

CDR3 in amino acids: CAWSAAYEQYF. CDR3 coding DNA: TGTGCCTGGAGTGCGGCCTACGAGCAGTACTTC. The V call is TRBV30, the J call TRBJ2-7; D is uncertain. The CDR3 is 11 residues long. Trimming took 1 base from V and 2 from J, leaving 3 bases between them. Germline assignment: CDR1 GTSNPN and CDR2 SVGIG (reference sequence).

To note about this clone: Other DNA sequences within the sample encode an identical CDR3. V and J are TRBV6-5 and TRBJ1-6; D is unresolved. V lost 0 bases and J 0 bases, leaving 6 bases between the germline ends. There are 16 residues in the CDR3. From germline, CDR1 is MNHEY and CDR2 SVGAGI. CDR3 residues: CASSYSRVSYNSPLHF. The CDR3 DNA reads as TGTGCCAGCAGTTACTCGAGAGTCTCCTATAATTCACCCCTCCACTTT.

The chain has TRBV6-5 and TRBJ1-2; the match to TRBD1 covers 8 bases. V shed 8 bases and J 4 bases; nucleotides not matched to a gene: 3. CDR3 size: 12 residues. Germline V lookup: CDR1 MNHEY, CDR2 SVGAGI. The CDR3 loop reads CASFGQGYGYTF. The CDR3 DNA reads TGTGCCAGCTTTGGACAGGGCTATGGCTACACCTTC.

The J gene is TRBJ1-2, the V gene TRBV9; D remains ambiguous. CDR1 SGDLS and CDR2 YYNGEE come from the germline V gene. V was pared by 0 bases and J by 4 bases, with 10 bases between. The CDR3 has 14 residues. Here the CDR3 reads CASSVERGSYGYTF. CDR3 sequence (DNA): TGTGCCAGCAGCGTAGAGAGAGGCTCCTATGGCTACACCTTC. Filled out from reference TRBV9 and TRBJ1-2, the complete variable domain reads DSGVTQTPKHLITATGQRVTLRCSPRSGDLSVYWYQQSLDQGLQFLIQYYNGEERAKGNILERFSAQQFPDLHSELNLSSLELGDSALYFCASSVERGSYGYTFGSGTRLTVV.

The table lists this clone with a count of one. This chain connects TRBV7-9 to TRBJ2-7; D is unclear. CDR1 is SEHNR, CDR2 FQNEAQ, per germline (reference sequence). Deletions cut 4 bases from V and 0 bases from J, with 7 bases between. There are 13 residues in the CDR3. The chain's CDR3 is CASSSVTSYEQYF. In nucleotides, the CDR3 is TGTGCCAGCAGCTCAGTCACCTCCTACGAGCAGTACTTC.